These T cell receptor beta chains were read from a single sample in a study of T-cell memory formation after mild COVID-19. One entry per CDR3 protein results from TCRdb running MiXCR on the 5' RACE reads. This sample has around 100,000 distinct CDR3 sequences, with around 10% found just once. The sequenced sample consisted of PBMCs or a T cell subset sorted from them (not recorded which). The source of these receptors is a young man who had mild COVID-19 (a few samples of this study predate the infection). Cell type and time point are not known. Each CDR3 is given without its conserved first and last residue. The order of the fields is clone size, J gene, V gene, CDR3 protein. Expanded clones get a size class; other rows say once, few or many, or leave the size out.

.	TRBJ2-5	TRBV21-1	ASSKRGHKEERKETQY
.	TRBJ2-1	TRBV6-6	ASSYPPRDRGHNEQF
few	TRBJ2-1	TRBV4-1	ASSQARSSYNEQF
few	TRBJ2-7	TRBV6-2/TRBV6-3	ASSYGLPSSYEQY
few	TRBJ1-3	TRBV7-8	ASSLSGHSGNTIY
few	TRBJ1-4	TRBV7-9	ASSSLDEKLF
.	TRBJ2-1	TRBV12-3/TRBV12-4	ASRGIGFEQF
.	TRBJ2-3	TRBV4-1	ASSQETDTQY
.	TRBJ1-6	TRBV7-9	ASSSPPSPLH
many	TRBJ1-1	TRBV7-6	ASSAKLDRLNTEAF
few	TRBJ2-5	TRBV7-9	ASSFTSGQLQETQY
few	TRBJ2-7	TRBV6-5	ASSYLGPTGAPYEQY
.	TRBJ2-1	TRBV5-1	ASSSEGQGIDNEQF
.	TRBJ2-3	TRBV12-3/TRBV12-4	ASSRRTSGPADTQY